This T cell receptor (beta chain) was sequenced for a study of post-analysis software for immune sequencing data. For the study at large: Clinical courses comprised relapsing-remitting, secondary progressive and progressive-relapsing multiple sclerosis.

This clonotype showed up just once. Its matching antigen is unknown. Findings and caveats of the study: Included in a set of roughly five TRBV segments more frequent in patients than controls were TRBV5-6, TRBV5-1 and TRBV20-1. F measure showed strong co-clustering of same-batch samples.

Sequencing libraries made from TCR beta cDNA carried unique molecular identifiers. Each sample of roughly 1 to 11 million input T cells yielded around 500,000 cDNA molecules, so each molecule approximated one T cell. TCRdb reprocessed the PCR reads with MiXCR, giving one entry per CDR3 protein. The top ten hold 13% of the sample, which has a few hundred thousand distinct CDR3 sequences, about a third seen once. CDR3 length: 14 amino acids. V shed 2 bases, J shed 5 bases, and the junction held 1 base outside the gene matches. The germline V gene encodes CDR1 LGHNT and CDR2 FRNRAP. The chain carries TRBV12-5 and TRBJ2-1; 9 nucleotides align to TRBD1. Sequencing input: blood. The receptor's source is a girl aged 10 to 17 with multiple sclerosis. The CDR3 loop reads CASGLWTGDNEQFF. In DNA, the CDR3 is TGTGCTAGTGGTTTGTGGACAGGGGACAATGAGCAGTTCTTC.